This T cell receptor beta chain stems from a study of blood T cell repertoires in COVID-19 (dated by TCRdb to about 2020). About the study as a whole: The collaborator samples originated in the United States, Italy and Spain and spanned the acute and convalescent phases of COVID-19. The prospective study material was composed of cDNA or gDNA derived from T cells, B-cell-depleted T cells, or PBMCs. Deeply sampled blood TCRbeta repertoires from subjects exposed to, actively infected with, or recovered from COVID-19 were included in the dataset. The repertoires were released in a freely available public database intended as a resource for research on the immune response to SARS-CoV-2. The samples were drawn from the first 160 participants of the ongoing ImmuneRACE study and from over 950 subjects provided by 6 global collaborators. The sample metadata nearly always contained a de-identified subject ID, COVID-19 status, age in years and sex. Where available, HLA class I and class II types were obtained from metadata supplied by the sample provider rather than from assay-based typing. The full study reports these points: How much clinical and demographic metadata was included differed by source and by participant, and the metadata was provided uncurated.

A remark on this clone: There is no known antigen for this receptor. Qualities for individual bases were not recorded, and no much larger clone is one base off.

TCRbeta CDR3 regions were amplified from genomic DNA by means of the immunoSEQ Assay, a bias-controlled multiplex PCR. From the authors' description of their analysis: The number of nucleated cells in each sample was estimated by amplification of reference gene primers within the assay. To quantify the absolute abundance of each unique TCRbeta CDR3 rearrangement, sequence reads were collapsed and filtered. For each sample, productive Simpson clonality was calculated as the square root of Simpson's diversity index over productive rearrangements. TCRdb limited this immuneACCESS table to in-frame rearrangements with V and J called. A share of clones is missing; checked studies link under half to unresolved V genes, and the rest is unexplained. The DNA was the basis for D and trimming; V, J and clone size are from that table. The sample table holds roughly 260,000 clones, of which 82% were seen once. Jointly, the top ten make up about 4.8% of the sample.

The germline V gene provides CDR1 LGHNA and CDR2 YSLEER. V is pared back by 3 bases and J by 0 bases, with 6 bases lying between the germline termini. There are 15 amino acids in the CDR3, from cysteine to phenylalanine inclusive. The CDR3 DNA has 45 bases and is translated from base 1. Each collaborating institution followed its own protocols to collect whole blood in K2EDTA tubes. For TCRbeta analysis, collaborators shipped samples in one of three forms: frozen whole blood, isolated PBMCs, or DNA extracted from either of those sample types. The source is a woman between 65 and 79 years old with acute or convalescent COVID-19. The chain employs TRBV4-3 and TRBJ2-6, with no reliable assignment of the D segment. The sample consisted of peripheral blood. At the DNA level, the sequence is TGCGCCAGCAGCCATATACACTCTGGGGCCAACGTCCTGACTTTC. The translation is CASSHIHSGANVLTF.